This T cell receptor (beta chain) was recorded in a study of breast tumors, draining lymph nodes, adjacent tissues. Notes on the study in general: Data fit most tumor T cells coming from lymph node, expanding in tumor. Data only fit, rather than demonstrated, lymph node origin of most tumor T cells. Luminal-like breast cancer showed significantly greater tumor-nontumor repertoire similarity than basal-like breast cancer did. Tumor TCR diversity was below lymph nodes but above nontumor tissue.

TCRdb reprocessed the multiplex PCR reads via MiXCR and lists one record per CDR3 protein. The data hold 45,000 to 65,000 distinct CDR3 sequences, with roughly 39% observed a single time. This clonotype rates as medium-sized. Its specificity is unknown. The TCR was taken from a female donor with breast cancer. Some clones in this sample may be carry-over from other donors' samples. The sequenced sample was breast tumor tissue.

The CDR3, as DNA: TGTGCCAGCAGCTTGGTGGAGGGAGCGCAGTATTTT. It translates to CASSLVEGAQYF. The V call is TRBV5-8, the J call TRBJ2-3, with a tentative D call TRBD2 (6 bases). Trimming cost V 0 bases and J 10 bases, with 9 bases left between them. Germline values: CDR1 SGHTS, CDR2 YDEGEE. There are 12 residues in the CDR3.